Here is one T cell receptor beta chain with its context. This record comes from a study of blood T cell repertoires in COVID-19. This CDR3 region has 14 residues. Trimming took 4 bases from V and 8 from J, leaving 16 bases between them. The germline V gene encodes CDR1 SGHRS and CDR2 YFSETQ. The table came from immunoSEQ multiplex PCR; TCRdb's copy has only in-frame clones and leaves some out. Of 200,000 or so clones listed, 70% to 85% were seen once; the top ten hold under 1.5%. The receptor comes from a woman between 35 and 50 years old with acute COVID-19. The sample was PBMCs or T cells enriched from blood (not recorded which). This chain links TRBV5-1 with TRBJ1-3; possibly TRBD1 for D (6 bases). The CDR3 DNA follows: TGCGCCAGCAGCCCAGACAGGTTGCTAGACACCATATATTTT. Its protein is CASSPDRLLDTIYF. Full variable domain (outside the CDR3, taken from reference TRBV5-1 and TRBJ1-3): KAGVTQTPRYLIKTRGQQVTLSCSPISGHRSVSWYQQTPGQGLQFLFEYFSETQRNKGNFPGRFSGRQFSNSRSEMNVSTLELGDSALYLCASSPDRLLDTIYFGEGSWLTVV.